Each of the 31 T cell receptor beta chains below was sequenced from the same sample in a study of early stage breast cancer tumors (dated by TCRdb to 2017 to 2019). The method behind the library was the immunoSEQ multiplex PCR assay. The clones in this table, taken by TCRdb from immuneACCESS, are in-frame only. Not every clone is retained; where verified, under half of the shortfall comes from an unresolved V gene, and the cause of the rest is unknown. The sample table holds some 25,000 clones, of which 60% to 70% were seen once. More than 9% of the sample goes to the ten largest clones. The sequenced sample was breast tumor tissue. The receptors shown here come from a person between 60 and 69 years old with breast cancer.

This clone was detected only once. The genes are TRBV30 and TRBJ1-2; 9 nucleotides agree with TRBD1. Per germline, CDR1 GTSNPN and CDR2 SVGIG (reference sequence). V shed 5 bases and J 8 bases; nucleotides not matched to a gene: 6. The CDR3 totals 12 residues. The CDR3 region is CAWGTGGAGYTF. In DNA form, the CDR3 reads TGTGCCTGGGGAACAGGGGGCGCGGGCTACACCTTC. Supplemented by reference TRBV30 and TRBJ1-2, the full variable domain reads SQTIHQWPATLVQPVGSPLSLECTVEGTSNPNLYWYRQAAGRGLQLLFYSVGIGQISSEVPQNLSASRPQDRQFILSSKKLLLSDSGFYLCAWGTGGAGYTFGSGTRLTVV.

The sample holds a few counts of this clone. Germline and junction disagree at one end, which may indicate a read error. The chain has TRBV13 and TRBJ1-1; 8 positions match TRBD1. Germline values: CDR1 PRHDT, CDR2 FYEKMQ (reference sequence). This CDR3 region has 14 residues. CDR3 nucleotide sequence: TGTGCCAGCAGCCTAGGTCAGGGGGCGAAAGAAGCTTTCTTT. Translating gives CASSLGQGAKEAFF.

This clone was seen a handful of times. Written as DNA, the CDR3 is TGTGCCAGCAGCTTACAGGGCGACGAGCAGTACTTC. This sequence encodes CASSLQGDEQYF. This chain connects TRBV7-9 to TRBJ2-7, with a weak D call TRBD1 (5 bases). The CDR3 sequence is 12 residues long. Germline CDR1 SEHNR, CDR2 FQNEAQ (reference sequence). Trimming left V 2 bases short and J 5 bases short, with 7 bases between.

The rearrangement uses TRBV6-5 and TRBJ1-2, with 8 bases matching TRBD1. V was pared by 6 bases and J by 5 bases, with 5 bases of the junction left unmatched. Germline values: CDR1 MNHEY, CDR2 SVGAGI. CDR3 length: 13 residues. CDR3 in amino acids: CASRRTGMYGYTF. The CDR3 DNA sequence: TGTGCCAGCAGGCGGACAGGGATGTATGGCTACACCTTC.

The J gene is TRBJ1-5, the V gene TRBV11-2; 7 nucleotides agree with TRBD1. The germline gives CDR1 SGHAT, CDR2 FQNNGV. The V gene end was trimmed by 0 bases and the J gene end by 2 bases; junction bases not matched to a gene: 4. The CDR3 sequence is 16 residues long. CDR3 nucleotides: TGTGCCAGCAGCTTAGATCGTGGACAGGGCAATCAGCCCCAGCATTTT. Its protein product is CASSLDRGQGNQPQHF.

CDR3 DNA sequence: TGTGCCAGCAGCTTGGGGGGTTCCAGGAATGAAAAACTGTTTTTT. This encodes CASSLGGSRNEKLFF. The chain couples TRBV7-3 to TRBJ1-4; D perhaps matches TRBD1 (5 bases). The CDR3 is made up of 15 amino acids. Germline V CDR1 and CDR2: SGHTA, FQGTGA. Between the trimmed V and J ends, which lost 3 bases and 5 bases, there was a span of 13 bases.

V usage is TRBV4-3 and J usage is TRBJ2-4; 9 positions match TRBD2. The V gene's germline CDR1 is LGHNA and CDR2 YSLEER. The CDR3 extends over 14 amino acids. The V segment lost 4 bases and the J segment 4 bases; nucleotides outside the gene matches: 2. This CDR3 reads CASSPSGGKNIQYF. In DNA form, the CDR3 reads TGCGCCAGCAGCCCGAGCGGGGGGAAAAACATTCAGTACTTC.

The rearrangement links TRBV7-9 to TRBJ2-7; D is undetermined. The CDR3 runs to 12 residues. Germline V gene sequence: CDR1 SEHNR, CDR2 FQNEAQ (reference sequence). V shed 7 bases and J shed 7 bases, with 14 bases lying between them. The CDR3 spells CASITARVEQYF. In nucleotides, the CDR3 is TGTGCCAGCATCACGGCCCGGGTTGAGCAGTACTTC.

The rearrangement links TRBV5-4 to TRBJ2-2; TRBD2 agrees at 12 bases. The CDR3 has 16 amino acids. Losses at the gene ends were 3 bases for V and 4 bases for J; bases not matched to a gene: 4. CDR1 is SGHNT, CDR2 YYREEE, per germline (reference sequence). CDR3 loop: CASSSRTSGVTGELFF. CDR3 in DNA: TGTGCCAGCAGCTCACGGACTAGCGGGGTCACCGGGGAGCTGTTTTTT.

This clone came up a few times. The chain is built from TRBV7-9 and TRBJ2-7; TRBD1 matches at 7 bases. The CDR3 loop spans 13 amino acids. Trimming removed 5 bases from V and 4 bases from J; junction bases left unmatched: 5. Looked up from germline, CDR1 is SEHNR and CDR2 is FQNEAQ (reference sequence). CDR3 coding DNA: TGTGCCAGCAGCGCAAGACAGGGTTACGAGCAGTACTTC. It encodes CASSARQGYEQYF.

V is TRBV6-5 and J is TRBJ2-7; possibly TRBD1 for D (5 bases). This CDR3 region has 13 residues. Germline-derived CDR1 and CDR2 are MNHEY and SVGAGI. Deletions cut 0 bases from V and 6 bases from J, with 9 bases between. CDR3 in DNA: TGTGCCAGCAGTTACTCCAGGGTGCGCGAGCAGTACTTC. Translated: CASSYSRVREQYF.

DNA of the CDR3: TGTGCCAGCAGCTCCAAGGGGCCCACCGGAGAGACCCAGTACTTC. It yields the protein CASSSKGPTGETQYF. The chain carries TRBV11-3 and TRBJ2-5; tentatively, D is TRBD1 (5 bases). Trimming took off 4 bases at V and 4 bases at J, with 16 bases between the two ends. The germline V gene encodes CDR1 SGHNT and CDR2 YENEEA. The CDR3 is made up of 15 amino acids.

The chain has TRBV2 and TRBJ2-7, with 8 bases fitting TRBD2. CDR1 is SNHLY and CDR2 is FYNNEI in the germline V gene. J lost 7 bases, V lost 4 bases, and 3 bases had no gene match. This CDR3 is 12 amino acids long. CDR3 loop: CASSVTSEEQYF. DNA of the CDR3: TGTGCCAGCAGTGTGACTAGCGAAGAGCAGTACTTC.

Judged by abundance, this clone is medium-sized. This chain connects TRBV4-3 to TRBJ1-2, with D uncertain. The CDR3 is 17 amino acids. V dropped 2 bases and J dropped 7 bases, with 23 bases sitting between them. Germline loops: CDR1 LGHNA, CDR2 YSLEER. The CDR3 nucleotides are TGCGCCAGCAGCCAACTCCTACGCGGGCCCAAAGGTGGTGGCTACACCTTC. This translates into CASSQLLRGPKGGGYTF.

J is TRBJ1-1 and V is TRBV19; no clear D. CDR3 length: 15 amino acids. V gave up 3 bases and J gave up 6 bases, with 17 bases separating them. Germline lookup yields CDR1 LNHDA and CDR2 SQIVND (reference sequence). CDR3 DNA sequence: TGTGCCAGTAGTATGTTGGGTACCCGGAGGGCTGAAGCTTTCTTT. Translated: CASSMLGTRRAEAFF.

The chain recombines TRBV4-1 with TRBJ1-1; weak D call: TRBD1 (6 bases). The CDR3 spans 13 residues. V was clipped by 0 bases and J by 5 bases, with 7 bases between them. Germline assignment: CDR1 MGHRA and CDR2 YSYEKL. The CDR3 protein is CASSQEGATEAFF. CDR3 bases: TGCGCCAGCAGCCAAGAGGGGGCAACTGAAGCTTTCTTT.

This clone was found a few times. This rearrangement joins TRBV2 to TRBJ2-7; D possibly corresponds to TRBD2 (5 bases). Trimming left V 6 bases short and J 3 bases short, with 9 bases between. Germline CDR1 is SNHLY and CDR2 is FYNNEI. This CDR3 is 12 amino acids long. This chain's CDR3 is CASREGIYEQYF. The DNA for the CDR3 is TGTGCCAGCAGAGAGGGAATCTACGAGCAGTACTTC.

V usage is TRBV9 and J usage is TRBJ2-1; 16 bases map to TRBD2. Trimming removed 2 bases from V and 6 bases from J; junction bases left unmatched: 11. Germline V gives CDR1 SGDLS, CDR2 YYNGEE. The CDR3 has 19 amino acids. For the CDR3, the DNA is TGTGCCAGCAGCGTCTCCGGGACTAGCGGGAGGGCCCTCTCCAATGAGCAGTTCTTC. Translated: CASSVSGTSGRALSNEQFF.

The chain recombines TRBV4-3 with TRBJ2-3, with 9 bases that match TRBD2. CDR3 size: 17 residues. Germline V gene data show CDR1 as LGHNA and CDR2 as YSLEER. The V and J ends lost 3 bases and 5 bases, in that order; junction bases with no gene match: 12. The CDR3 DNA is TGCGCCAGCAGCCACCCCGGAGTAGCGGGAGTATTAGATACGCAGTATTTT. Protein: CASSHPGVAGVLDTQYF.

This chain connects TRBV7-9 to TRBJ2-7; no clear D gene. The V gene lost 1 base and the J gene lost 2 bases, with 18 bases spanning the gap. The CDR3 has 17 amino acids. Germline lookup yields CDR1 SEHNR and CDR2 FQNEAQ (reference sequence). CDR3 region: CASSLVGGGRAPYEQYF. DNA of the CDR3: TGTGCCAGCAGCTTAGTTGGCGGCGGCCGAGCCCCCTACGAGCAGTACTTC.

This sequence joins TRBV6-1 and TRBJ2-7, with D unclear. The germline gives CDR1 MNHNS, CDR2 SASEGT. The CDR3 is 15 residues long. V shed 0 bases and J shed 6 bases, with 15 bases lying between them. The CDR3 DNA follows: TGTGCCAGCAGTGAAGCCCACTTCGGAGTCTCCGAGCAGTACTTC. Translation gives CASSEAHFGVSEQYF.

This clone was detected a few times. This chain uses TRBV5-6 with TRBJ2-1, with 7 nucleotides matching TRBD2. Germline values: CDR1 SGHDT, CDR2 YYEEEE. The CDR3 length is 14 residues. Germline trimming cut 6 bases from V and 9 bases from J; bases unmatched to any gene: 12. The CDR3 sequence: CASTRGAWGGEQFF. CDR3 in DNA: TGTGCCAGCACTCGCGGCGCCTGGGGGGGTGAGCAGTTCTTC.

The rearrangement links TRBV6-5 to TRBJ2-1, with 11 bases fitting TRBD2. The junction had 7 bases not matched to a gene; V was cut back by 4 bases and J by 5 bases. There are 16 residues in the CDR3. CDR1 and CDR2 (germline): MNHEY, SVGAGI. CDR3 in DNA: TGTGCCAGCAGTTTCGAGACTAGCGGGACCGACAATGAGCAGTTCTTC. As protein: CASSFETSGTDNEQFF.

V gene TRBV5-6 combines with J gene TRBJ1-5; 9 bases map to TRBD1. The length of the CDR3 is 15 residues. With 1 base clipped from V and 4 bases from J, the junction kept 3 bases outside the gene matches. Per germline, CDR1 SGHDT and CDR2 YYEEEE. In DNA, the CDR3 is TGTGCCAGCAGCTTGAGGACAGGGGTGAATCAGCCCCAGCATTTT. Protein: CASSLRTGVNQPQHF. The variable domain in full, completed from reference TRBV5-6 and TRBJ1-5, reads DAGVTQSPTHLIKTRGQQVTLRCSPKSGHDTVSWYQQALGQGPQFIFQYYEEEERQRGNFPDRFSGHQFPNYSSELNVNALLLGDSALYLCASSLRTGVNQPQHFGDGTRLSIL.

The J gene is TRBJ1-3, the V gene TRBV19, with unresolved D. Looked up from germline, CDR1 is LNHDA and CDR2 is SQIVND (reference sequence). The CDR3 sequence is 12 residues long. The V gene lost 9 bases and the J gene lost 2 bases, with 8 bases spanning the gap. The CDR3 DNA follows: TGTGCCAGCTCCCCCGCTGGAAACACCATATATTTT. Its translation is CASSPAGNTIYF.

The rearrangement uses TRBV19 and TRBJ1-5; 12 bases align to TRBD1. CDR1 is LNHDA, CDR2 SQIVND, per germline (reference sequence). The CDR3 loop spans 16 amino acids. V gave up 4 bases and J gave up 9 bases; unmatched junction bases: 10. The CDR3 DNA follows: TGTGCCAGTAGTACGACGGGACAGGGGGCGAGGAGGCCCCAGCATTTT. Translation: CASSTTGQGARRPQHF.

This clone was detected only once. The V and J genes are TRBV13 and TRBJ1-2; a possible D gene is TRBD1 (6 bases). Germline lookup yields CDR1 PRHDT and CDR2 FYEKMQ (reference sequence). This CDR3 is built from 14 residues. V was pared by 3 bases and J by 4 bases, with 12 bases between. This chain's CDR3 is CASSFRGDSYGYTF. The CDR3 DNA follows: TGTGCCAGCAGCTTCAGGGGAGATTCCTATGGCTACACCTTC.

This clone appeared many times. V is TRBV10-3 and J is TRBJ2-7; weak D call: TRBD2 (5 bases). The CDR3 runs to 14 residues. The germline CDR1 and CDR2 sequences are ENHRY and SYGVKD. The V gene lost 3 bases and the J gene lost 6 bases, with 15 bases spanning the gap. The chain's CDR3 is CAISENWETSEQYF. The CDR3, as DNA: TGTGCCATCAGTGAAAATTGGGAAACTAGCGAGCAGTACTTC.

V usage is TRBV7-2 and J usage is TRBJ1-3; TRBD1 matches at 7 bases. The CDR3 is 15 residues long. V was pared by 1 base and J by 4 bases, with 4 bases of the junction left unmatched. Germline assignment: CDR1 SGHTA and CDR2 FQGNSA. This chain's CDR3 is CASSLGGGQGNTIYF. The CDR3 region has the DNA TGTGCCAGCAGCTTAGGAGGGGGACAGGGAAACACCATATATTTT.

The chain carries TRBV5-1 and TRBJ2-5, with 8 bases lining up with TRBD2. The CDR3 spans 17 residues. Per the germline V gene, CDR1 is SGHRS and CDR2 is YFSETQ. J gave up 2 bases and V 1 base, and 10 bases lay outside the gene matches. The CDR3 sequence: CASSLNGLAGLQETQYF. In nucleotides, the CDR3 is TGCGCCAGCAGCTTGAACGGTCTAGCGGGTCTACAAGAGACCCAGTACTTC. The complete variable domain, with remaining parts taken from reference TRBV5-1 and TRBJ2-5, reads KAGVTQTPRYLIKTRGQQVTLSCSPISGHRSVSWYQQTPGQGLQFLFEYFSETQRNKGNFPGRFSGRQFSNSRSEMNVSTLELGDSALYLCASSLNGLAGLQETQYFGPGTRLLVL.

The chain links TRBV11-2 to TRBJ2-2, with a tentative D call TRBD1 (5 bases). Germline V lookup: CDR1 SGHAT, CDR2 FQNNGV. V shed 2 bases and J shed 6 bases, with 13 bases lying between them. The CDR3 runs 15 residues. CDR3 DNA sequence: TGTGCCAGCAGCTTACCCCCAGGGTACCCCGGGGAGCTGTTTTTT. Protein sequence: CASSLPPGYPGELFF.